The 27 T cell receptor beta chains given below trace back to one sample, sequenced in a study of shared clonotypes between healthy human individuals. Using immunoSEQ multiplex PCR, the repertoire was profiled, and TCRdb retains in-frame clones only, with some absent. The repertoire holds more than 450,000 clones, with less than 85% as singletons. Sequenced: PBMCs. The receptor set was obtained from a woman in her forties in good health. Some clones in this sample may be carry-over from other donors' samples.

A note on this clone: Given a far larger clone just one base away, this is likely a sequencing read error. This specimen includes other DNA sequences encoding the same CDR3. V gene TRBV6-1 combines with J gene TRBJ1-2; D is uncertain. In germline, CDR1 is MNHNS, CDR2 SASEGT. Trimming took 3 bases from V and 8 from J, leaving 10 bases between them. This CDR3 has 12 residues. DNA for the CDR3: TGTGCCAGCAGTGACCCTCCACACGGCTACACCTTC. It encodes CASSDPPHGYTF.

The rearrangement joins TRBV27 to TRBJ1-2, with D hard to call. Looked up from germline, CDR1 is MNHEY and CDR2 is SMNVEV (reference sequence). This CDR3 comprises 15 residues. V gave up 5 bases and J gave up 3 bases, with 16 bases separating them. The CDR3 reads CASSNLGQQYYGYTF. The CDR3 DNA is TGTGCCAGCAGTAACCTTGGGCAGCAATACTATGGCTACACCTTC.

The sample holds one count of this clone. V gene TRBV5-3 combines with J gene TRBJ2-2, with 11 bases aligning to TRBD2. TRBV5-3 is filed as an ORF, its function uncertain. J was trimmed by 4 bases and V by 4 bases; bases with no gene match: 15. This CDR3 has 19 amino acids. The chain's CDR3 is CARSRHRLAGGGSTGELFF. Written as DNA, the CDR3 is TGTGCCAGAAGCCGACACCGCTTAGCGGGAGGGGGCTCCACCGGGGAGCTGTTTTTT.

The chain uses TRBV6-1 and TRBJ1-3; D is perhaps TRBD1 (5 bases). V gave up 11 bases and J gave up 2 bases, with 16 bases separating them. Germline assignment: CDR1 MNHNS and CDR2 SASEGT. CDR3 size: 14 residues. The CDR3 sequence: CAPGTEEAGNTIYF. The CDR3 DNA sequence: TGTGCCCCCGGGACCGAAGAGGCTGGAAACACCATATATTTT.

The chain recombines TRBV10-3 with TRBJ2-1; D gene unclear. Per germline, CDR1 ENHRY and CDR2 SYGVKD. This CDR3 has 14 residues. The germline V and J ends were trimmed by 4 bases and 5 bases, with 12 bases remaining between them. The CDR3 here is CAISGGTDHNEQFF. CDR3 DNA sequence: TGTGCCATCAGTGGGGGAACAGATCACAATGAGCAGTTCTTC.

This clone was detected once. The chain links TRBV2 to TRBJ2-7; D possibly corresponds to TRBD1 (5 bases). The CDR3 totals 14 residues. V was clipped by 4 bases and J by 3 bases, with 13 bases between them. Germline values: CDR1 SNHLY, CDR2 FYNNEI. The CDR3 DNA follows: TGTGCCAGCAGTGGGACACGGTTAGACTACGAGCAGTACTTC. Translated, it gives CASSGTRLDYEQYF.

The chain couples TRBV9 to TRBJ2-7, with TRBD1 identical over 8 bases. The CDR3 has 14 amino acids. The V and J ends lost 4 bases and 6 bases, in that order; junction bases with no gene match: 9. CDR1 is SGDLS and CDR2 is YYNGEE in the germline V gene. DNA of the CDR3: TGTGCCAGCAGCTCCCGGGACAGGACTACCGAGCAGTACTTC. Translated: CASSSRDRTTEQYF.

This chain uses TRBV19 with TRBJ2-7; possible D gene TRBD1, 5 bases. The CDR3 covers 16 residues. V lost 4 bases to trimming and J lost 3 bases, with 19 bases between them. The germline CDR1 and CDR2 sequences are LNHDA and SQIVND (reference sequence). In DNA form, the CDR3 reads TGTGCCAGTAGTAGCCAGGGTGGTCTGGGGCACTACGAGCAGTACTTC. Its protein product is CASSSQGGLGHYEQYF.

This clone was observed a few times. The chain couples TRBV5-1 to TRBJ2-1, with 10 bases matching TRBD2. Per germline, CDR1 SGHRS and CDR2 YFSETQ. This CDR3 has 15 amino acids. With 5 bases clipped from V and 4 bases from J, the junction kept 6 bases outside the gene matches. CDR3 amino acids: CASSTTSGVYNEQFF. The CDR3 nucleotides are TGCGCCAGCAGTACTACTAGCGGGGTATACAATGAGCAGTTCTTC.

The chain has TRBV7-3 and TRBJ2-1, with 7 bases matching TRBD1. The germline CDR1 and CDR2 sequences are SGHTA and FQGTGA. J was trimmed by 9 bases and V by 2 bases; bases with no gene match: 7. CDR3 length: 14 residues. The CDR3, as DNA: TGTGCCAGCAGCTTAGGGACAGCGACAATTGAGCAGTTCTTC. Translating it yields CASSLGTATIEQFF.

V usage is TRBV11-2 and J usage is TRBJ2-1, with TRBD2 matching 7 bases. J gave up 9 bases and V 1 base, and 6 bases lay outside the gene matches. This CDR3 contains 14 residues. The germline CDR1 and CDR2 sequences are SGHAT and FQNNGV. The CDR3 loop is CASSLVPAGSEQFF. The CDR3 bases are TGTGCCAGCAGCTTAGTTCCAGCGGGATCTGAGCAGTTCTTC. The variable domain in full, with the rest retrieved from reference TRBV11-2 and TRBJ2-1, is EAGVAQSPRYKIIEKRQSVAFWCNPISGHATLYWYQQILGQGPKLLIQFQNNGVVDDSQLPKDRFSAERLKGVDSTLKIQPAKLEDSAVYLCASSLVPAGSEQFFGPGTRLTVL.

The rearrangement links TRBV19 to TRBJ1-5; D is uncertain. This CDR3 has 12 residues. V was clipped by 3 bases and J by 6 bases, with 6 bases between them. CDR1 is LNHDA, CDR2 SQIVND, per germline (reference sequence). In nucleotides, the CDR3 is TGTGCCAGTAGTATCCGGGGTCAGCCCCAGCATTTT. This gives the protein CASSIRGQPQHF.

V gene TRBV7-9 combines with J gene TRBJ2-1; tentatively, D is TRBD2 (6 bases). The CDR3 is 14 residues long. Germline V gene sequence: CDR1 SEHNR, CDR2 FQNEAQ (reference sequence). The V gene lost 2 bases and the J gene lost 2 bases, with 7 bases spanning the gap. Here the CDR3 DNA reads TGTGCCAGCAGCTTAACGGGGGCCTACAATGAGCAGTTCTTC. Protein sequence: CASSLTGAYNEQFF. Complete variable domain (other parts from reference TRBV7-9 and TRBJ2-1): DTGVSQNPRHKITKRGQNVTFRCDPISEHNRLYWYRQTLGQGPEFLTYFQNEAQLEKSRLLSDRFSAERPKGSFSTLEIQRTEQGDSAMYLCASSLTGAYNEQFFGPGTRLTVL.

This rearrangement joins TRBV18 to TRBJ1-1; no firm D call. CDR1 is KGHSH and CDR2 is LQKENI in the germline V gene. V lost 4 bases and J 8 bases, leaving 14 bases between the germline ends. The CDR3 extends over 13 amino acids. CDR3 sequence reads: CASSLTSFWEAFF. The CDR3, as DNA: TGTGCCAGCTCACTGACGTCTTTTTGGGAAGCTTTCTTT.

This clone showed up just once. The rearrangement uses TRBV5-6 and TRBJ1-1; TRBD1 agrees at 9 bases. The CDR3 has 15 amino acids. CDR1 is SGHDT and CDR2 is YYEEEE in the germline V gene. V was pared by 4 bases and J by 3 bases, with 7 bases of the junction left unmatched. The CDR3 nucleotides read TGTGCCAGCAGCGCCCCGGGACAGGGTGACACTGAAGCTTTCTTT. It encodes CASSAPGQGDTEAFF.

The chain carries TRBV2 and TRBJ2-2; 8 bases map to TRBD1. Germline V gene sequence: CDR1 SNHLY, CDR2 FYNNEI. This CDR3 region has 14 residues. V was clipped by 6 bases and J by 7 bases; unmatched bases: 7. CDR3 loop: CASRVSGQVGELFF. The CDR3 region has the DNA TGTGCCAGCAGGGTTTCGGGACAGGTCGGGGAGCTGTTTTTT. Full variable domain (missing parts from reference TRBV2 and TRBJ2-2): EPEVTQTPSHQVTQMGQEVILRCVPISNHLYFYWYRQILGQKVEFLVSFYNNEISEKSEIFDDQFSVERPDGSNFTLKIRSTKLEDSAMYFCASRVSGQVGELFFGEGSRLTVL.

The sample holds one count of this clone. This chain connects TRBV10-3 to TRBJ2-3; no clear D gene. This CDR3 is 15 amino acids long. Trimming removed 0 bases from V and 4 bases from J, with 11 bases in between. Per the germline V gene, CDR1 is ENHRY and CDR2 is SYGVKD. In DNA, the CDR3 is TGTGCCATCAGTGAGTCGGGCAGGCCCGCAGATACGCAGTATTTT. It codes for CAISESGRPADTQYF.

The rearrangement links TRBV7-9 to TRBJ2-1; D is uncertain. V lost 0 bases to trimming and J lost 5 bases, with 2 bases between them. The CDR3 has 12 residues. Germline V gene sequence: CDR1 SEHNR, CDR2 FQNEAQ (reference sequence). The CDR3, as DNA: TGTGCCAGCAGCTTAGCGAACAATGAGCAGTTCTTC. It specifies CASSLANNEQFF.

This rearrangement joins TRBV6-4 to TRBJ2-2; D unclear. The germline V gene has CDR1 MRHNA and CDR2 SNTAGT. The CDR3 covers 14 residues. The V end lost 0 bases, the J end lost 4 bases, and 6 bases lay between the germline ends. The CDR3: CASSDSGPTGELFF. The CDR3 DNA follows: TGTGCCAGCAGTGACTCGGGCCCCACCGGGGAGCTGTTTTTT.

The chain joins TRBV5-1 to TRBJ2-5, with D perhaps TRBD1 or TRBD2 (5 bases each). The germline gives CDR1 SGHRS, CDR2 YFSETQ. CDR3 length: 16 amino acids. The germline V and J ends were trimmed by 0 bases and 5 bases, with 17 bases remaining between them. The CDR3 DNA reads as TGCGCCAGCAGCTTGGGTGGGGCCGGAACGGGGGAGACCCAGTACTTC. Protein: CASSLGGAGTGETQYF. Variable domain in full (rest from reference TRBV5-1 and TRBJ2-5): KAGVTQTPRYLIKTRGQQVTLSCSPISGHRSVSWYQQTPGQGLQFLFEYFSETQRNKGNFPGRFSGRQFSNSRSEMNVSTLELGDSALYLCASSLGGAGTGETQYFGPGTRLLVL.

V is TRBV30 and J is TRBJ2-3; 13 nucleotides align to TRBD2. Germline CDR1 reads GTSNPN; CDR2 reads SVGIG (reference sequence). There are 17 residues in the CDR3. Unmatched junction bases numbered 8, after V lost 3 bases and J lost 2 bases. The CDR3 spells CAWSGLAGAYSTDTQYF. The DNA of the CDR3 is TGTGCCTGGAGCGGACTAGCGGGAGCCTATTCCACAGATACGCAGTATTTT.

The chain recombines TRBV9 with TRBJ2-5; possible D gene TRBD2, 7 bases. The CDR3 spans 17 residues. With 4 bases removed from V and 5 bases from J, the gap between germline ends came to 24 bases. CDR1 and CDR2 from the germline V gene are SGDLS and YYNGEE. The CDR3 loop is CASSPRGGVFKAETQYF. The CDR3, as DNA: TGTGCCAGCAGCCCCAGAGGGGGGGTCTTTAAGGCGGAGACCCAGTACTTC.

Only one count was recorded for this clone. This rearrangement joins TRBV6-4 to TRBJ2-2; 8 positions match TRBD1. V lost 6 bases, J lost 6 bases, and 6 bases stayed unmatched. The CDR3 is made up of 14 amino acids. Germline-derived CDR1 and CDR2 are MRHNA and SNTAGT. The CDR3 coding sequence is TGTGCCAGCAGCCCGAGACAGGGGTCCGGGGAGCTGTTTTTT. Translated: CASSPRQGSGELFF.

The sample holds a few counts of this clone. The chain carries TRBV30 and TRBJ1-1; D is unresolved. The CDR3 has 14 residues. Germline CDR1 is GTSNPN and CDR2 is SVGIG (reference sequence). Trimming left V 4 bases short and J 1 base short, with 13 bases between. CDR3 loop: CAWNAGFSNTEAFF. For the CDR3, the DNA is TGTGCCTGGAACGCTGGGTTCTCGAACACTGAAGCTTTCTTT.

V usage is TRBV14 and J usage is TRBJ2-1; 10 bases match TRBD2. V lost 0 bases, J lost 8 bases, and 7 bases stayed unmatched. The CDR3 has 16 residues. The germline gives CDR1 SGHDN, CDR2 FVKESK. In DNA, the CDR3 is TGTGCCAGCAGCCAAGAGAAACTAGCGGGATTGGATGAGCAGTTCTTC. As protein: CASSQEKLAGLDEQFF.

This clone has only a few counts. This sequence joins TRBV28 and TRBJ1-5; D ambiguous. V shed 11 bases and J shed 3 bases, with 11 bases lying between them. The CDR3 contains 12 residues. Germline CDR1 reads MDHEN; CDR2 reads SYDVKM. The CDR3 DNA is TGTGCCGCCCATCGAACCAATCAGCCCCAGCATTTT. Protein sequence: CAAHRTNQPQHF.

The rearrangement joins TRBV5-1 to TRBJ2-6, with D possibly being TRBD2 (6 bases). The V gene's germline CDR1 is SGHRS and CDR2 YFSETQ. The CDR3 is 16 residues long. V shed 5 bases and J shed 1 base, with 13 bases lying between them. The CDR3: CASRLAGTSGANVLTF. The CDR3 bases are TGCGCCAGCAGACTAGCCGGGACTTCTGGGGCCAACGTCCTGACTTTC.